This T cell receptor (beta chain) was identified in a study of identical twins. There are many counts of this clonotype. Its antigen remains unidentified. TCRdb re-called the 5' RACE reads through MiXCR, storing one row per CDR3 protein. Of 700,000 or so distinct CDR3 sequences listed, about 20% are singletons. Germline loops: CDR1 LNHDA, CDR2 SQIVND (reference sequence). The CDR3 spans 14 residues. Unmatched junction bases numbered 4, after V lost 6 bases and J lost 7 bases. Points from the study as a whole: With beta out-of-frame sequences, excess sharing by twins was weaker. Part of the zero-insertion signal could reflect confounding by invariant MAIT and iNKT cells.

The same data also went into a second study, on T cells expressing NK-cell markers. That study adds: Source material for TCR beta repertoires consisted of sorted CD3+CD56+NKG2C+, CD3+CD56+NKG2C- and CD3+CD56-NKG2C+ T cells. Also leading the CD3+CD56-NKG2C+ fraction in a handful of donors were these clonotypes.

The source of this sequence is a woman between 18 and 30 years old in good health. The sample taken for sequencing was PBMCs. This rearrangement joins TRBV19 to TRBJ2-1; 12 positions agree with TRBD2. The DNA for the CDR3 is TGTGCCAGTAGCCTAGCGGGAGGGCTGAATGAGCAGTTCTTC. Encoded protein: CASSLAGGLNEQFF.